The 23 T cell receptor beta chains listed next were all sequenced from one sample in a study of T cell changes during pregnancy in multiple sclerosis. Libraries were prepared by immunoSEQ multiplex PCR; TCRdb keeps only in-frame clonotypes and omits some of them. The repertoire consists of approximately 90,000 clones, with 91% occurring once and the leading ten covering about 1.7%. The sample here was peripheral blood, taken after pregnancy. The receptors were gathered from a female donor in good health, enrolled as a control in a pregnancy study.

The chain is built from TRBV4-2 and TRBJ2-7; 12 bases fit TRBD2. From germline, CDR1 is LGHNA and CDR2 YNFKEQ. The ends lost 1 base at V and 9 bases at J; junction bases unmatched: 10. The CDR3 has 16 residues. CDR3 coding DNA: TGTGCCAGCAGCCAAGGAGTGGCTAGCGGGGGGGCTCTGCAGTACTTC. Translation: CASSQGVASGGALQYF.

The J gene is TRBJ2-3, the V gene TRBV27; D is ambiguous. Looked up from germline, CDR1 is MNHEY and CDR2 is SMNVEV (reference sequence). The ends were cut back, 5 bases at V and 6 bases at J, with 15 bases in the middle. The CDR3 totals 14 residues. CDR3 sequence reads: CASSNLPLRDTQYF. The CDR3 DNA reads TGTGCCAGCAGTAATCTCCCCCTCCGGGATACGCAGTATTTT.

This clone was seen once. The V call is TRBV4-1, the J call TRBJ2-1; TRBD2 aligns across 11 bases. CDR3 length: 16 amino acids. V dropped 5 bases and J dropped 1; count of bases not matched to a gene: 4. The V gene's germline CDR1 is MGHRA and CDR2 YSYEKL. The CDR3 spells CASSKLAGVSYNEQFF. Here the CDR3 DNA reads TGCGCCAGCAGCAAACTAGCGGGGGTTTCCTACAATGAGCAGTTCTTC.

The rearrangement links TRBV27 to TRBJ1-1, with D perhaps matching TRBD1 (5 bases). CDR1 and CDR2 from the germline V gene are MNHEY and SMNVEV (reference sequence). The V gene lost 4 bases and the J gene lost 6 bases, with 9 bases spanning the gap. This CDR3 has 12 residues. CDR3 residues: CASSSVGAEAFF. As DNA, the CDR3 is TGTGCCAGCAGTTCTGTAGGGGCTGAAGCTTTCTTT.

V is TRBV19 and J is TRBJ1-5; 8 bases fit TRBD1. The germline gives CDR1 LNHDA, CDR2 SQIVND (reference sequence). V was pared by 5 bases and J by 4 bases, with 4 bases of the junction left unmatched. This CDR3 comprises 14 residues. CDR3 DNA: TGTGCCAGTAGTGCGACAGGGGCAAATCAGCCCCAGCATTTT. This sequence encodes CASSATGANQPQHF.

This chain uses TRBV6-5 with TRBJ2-5, with D unresolved. The CDR3 has 16 residues. Trimming removed 0 bases at V and 5 bases at J, with 16 bases between. Germline CDR1 MNHEY, CDR2 SVGAGI. CDR3 protein: CASSYSNTYRKETQYF. The CDR3 DNA is TGTGCCAGCAGTTACTCCAACACGTATCGTAAGGAGACCCAGTACTTC.

The rearrangement links TRBV19 to TRBJ1-5, with a possible D match to TRBD1 (6 bases). The V end was cut by 1 base, the J end by 4 bases, with 11 bases between. This CDR3 region has 15 residues. Germline V lookup: CDR1 LNHDA, CDR2 SQIVND (reference sequence). CDR3 in DNA: TGTGCCAGTAGTATAGGACCCCAGGGGAATCAGCCCCAGCATTTT. It is translated as CASSIGPQGNQPQHF.

V and J are TRBV5-1 and TRBJ1-2; 8 nucleotides match TRBD1. The V and J ends lost 4 bases and 7 bases, in that order; junction bases with no gene match: 3. CDR1 is SGHRS, CDR2 YFSETQ, per germline. This CDR3 region has 12 residues. CDR3 nucleotide sequence: TGCGCCAGCAGCCAGGGGGCTGGTGGCTACACCTTC. This encodes CASSQGAGGYTF.

V gene TRBV6-4 combines with J gene TRBJ2-5; possibly TRBD2 for D (7 bases). With the DNA end fitting TRBJ2-7 better, the J assignment may be wrong. The V gene's germline CDR1 is MRHNA and CDR2 SNTAGT. There are 20 residues in the CDR3. The CDR3 DNA reads as TGTGCCAGCAGTGAAGGCGGGGGAGCAGGGGAAGGGACAAATTCCTACGAGCAGTACTTC. It encodes CASSEGGGAGEGTNSYEQYF.

This rearrangement joins TRBV27 to TRBJ1-1; D gene unclear. CDR1 and CDR2 (germline): MNHEY, SMNVEV (reference sequence). V was clipped by 3 bases and J by 5 bases, with 10 bases between them. This CDR3 has 13 amino acids. Written as DNA, the CDR3 is TGTGCCAGCAGTTTTGAGGGAAGGACTGAAGCTTTCTTT. Translating it yields CASSFEGRTEAFF.

This rearrangement joins TRBV9 to TRBJ2-2; TRBD2 might be the D (5 bases). The V end was cut by 3 bases, the J end by 2 bases, with 11 bases between. Looked up from germline, CDR1 is SGDLS and CDR2 is YYNGEE. The CDR3 is 15 amino acids. The CDR3 spells CASSATGYNTGELFF. The CDR3 bases are TGTGCCAGCAGCGCCACGGGATACAACACCGGGGAGCTGTTTTTT. The full variable domain, with the rest looked up from reference TRBV9 and TRBJ2-2, is DSGVTQTPKHLITATGQRVTLRCSPRSGDLSVYWYQQSLDQGLQFLIQYYNGEERAKGNILERFSAQQFPDLHSELNLSSLELGDSALYFCASSATGYNTGELFFGEGSRLTVL.

The table lists this clone with a few counts. This chain uses TRBV5-4 with TRBJ1-6; D not certain. There are 12 residues in the CDR3. V gave up 3 bases and J gave up 11 bases, with 9 bases separating them. Germline CDR1 reads SGHNT; CDR2 reads YYREEE (reference sequence). CDR3 DNA sequence: TGTGCCAGCAGCTATCTTGGCCCACCCCTCCACTTT. It codes for CASSYLGPPLHF.

The chain's CDR3 is CASRLAKSTDTQYF. CDR3 in DNA: TGTGCCAGCAGGCTAGCGAAAAGCACAGATACGCAGTATTTT. V is TRBV6-5 and J is TRBJ2-3, with a possible D match to TRBD2 (6 bases). Trimming pared 6 bases from V and 0 bases from J, leaving 10 bases between. Per the germline V gene, CDR1 is MNHEY and CDR2 is SVGAGI. This CDR3 is 14 amino acids long.

The rearrangement links TRBV11-2 to TRBJ1-5; D is unresolved. CDR1 SGHAT and CDR2 FQNNGV come from the germline V gene. There are 13 residues in the CDR3. Trimming took off 0 bases at V and 6 bases at J, with 6 bases between the two ends. CDR3 protein: CASSLDGSQPQHF. CDR3 nucleotides: TGTGCCAGCAGCTTAGATGGGAGTCAGCCCCAGCATTTT.

This clone was seen a single time. The junction does not match germline at one end; this may be a read error. This rearrangement joins TRBV7-7 to TRBJ2-2; TRBD2 matches at 8 bases. The germline V gene has CDR1 SSHAT and CDR2 FNYEAQ (reference sequence). The CDR3 is 15 amino acids. The CDR3, as DNA: TGTGCTAGCAGCCCCGCCGGGACTAGCACCGGGGAGCTGTTTTTT. Its protein product is CASSPAGTSTGELFF.

V usage is TRBV18 and J usage is TRBJ2-1; TRBD2 agrees at 12 bases. V gave up 2 bases and J gave up 4 bases; unmatched junction bases: 3. The CDR3 sequence is 16 residues long. Germline V gives CDR1 KGHSH, CDR2 LQKENI. The CDR3 sequence is CASSPRTSGVYNEQFF. CDR3 nucleotides: TGTGCCAGCTCACCAAGGACTAGCGGGGTTTACAATGAGCAGTTCTTC.

The V call is TRBV4-1, the J call TRBJ2-3; 7 bases match TRBD1. CDR1 and CDR2 from the germline V gene are MGHRA and YSYEKL. V shed 3 bases, J shed 0 bases, and the junction held 6 bases outside the gene matches. This CDR3 comprises 16 residues. CDR3 sequence reads: CASSQAWDSSTDTQYF. The CDR3 nucleotides read TGCGCCAGCAGCCAGGCCTGGGACAGTAGCACAGATACGCAGTATTTT.

This clone came up once. The CDR3: CASSLSGVNTEAFF. The CDR3 bases are TGTGCCAGCAGCTTGTCAGGGGTGAACACTGAAGCTTTCTTT. The chain recombines TRBV5-5 with TRBJ1-1; possible D gene TRBD1, 6 bases. Germline CDR1 reads SGHKS; CDR2 reads YYEKEE (reference sequence). Deletions cut 1 base from V and 0 bases from J, with 7 bases between. The CDR3 has 14 amino acids. The whole variable domain, remainder taken from reference TRBV5-5 and TRBJ1-1, is DAGVTQSPTHLIKTRGQQVTLRCSPISGHKSVSWYQQVLGQGPQFIFQYYEKEERGRGNFPDRFSARQFPNYSSELNVNALLLGDSALYLCASSLSGVNTEAFFGQGTRLTVV.

The sample holds one count of this clone. J is TRBJ2-2 and V is TRBV18; a weak D match, TRBD1 (6 bases). The germline gives CDR1 KGHSH, CDR2 LQKENI. V was cut by 3 bases and J by 2 bases, with 19 bases left in between. This CDR3 comprises 18 residues. CDR3 protein: CASSPQSTGTTNTGELFF. As DNA, the CDR3 is TGTGCCAGCTCACCCCAATCCACCGGGACAACAAACACCGGGGAGCTGTTTTTT.

This chain links TRBV15 with TRBJ2-5; no clear D gene. This CDR3 contains 13 residues. V was shortened by 1 base and J by 1 base, with 4 bases between the two germline ends. From germline, CDR1 is LNHNV and CDR2 YYDKDF (reference sequence). Here the CDR3 reads CATSRAVQETQYF. CDR3 nucleotide sequence: TGTGCCACCAGCAGAGCGGTCCAAGAGACCCAGTACTTC. The full variable domain, completed using reference TRBV15 and TRBJ2-5, is DAMVIQNPRYQVTQFGKPVTLSCSQTLNHNVMYWYQQKSSQAPKLLFHYYDKDFNNEADTPDNFQSRRPNTSFCFLDIRSPGLGDTAMYLCATSRAVQETQYFGPGTRLLVL.

This chain links TRBV4-2 with TRBJ1-2; D is unclear. Germline loops: CDR1 LGHNA, CDR2 YNFKEQ. The CDR3 contains 15 residues. Trimming removed 0 bases from V and 4 bases from J, with 12 bases in between. The CDR3 DNA sequence: TGTGCCAGCAGCCAAGAAACAGAAACCTTCTATGGCTACACCTTC. Translating it yields CASSQETETFYGYTF.

This chain joins TRBV10-3 and TRBJ2-3, with 8 nucleotides matching TRBD2. V gave up 6 bases and J gave up 4 bases; unmatched junction bases: 15. Germline V gene sequence: CDR1 ENHRY, CDR2 SYGVKD. The CDR3 runs 17 residues. DNA of the CDR3: TGTGCCATCAGCGCTAGCACCGGGACTAGTAAGCCAGATACGCAGTATTTT. It yields the protein CAISASTGTSKPDTQYF.

V gene TRBV29-1 combines with J gene TRBJ1-3; weak D call: TRBD1 (6 bases). Per germline, CDR1 SQVTM and CDR2 ANQGSEA. Trimming took off 6 bases at V and 6 bases at J, with 18 bases between the two ends. The CDR3 length is 14 residues. CDR3 nucleotides: TGCAGCGTGGGCACTTCAACAGGGAAAAACACCATATATTTT. The encoded protein is CSVGTSTGKNTIYF. Looking up the rest from reference TRBV29-1 and TRBJ1-3 gives the full variable domain: SAVISQKPSRDICQRGTSLTIQCQVDSQVTMMFWYRQQPGQSLTLIATANQGSEATYESGFVIDKFPISRPNLTFSTLTVSNMSPEDSSIYLCSVGTSTGKNTIYFGEGSWLTVV.